This T cell receptor (beta chain) came from a study of T-cell reconstitution after alpha-beta-depleted transplantation in children. Trimming removed 2 bases from V and 5 bases from J, with 11 bases in between. Germline V gene data show CDR1 as SGHKS and CDR2 as YYEKEE (reference sequence). The CDR3 is made up of 14 amino acids. Unique molecular identifiers were used in preparing the TCRbeta library. TCRdb processed the PCR reads anew with MiXCR; each CDR3 protein has one entry. The table records some 550,000 distinct CDR3 sequences, about a sixth of them present only once. The V call is TRBV5-5, the J call TRBJ2-1, with a weak D call TRBD1 (5 bases). The source was PBMCs from the stem cell graft donor, collected from the stem cell graft. This receptor was identified in a human donor who donated a stem cell graft to a child with acute lymphoblastic leukemia. The CDR3 reads CASSFSRADNEQFF. CDR3 nucleotide sequence: TGTGCCAGCAGCTTCTCCAGGGCCGACAATGAGCAGTTCTTC. Using reference TRBV5-5 and TRBJ2-1 for the parts outside the CDR3, the full variable domain is DAGVTQSPTHLIKTRGQQVTLRCSPISGHKSVSWYQQVLGQGPQFIFQYYEKEERGRGNFPDRFSARQFPNYSSELNVNALLLGDSALYLCASSFSRADNEQFFGPGTRLTVL.